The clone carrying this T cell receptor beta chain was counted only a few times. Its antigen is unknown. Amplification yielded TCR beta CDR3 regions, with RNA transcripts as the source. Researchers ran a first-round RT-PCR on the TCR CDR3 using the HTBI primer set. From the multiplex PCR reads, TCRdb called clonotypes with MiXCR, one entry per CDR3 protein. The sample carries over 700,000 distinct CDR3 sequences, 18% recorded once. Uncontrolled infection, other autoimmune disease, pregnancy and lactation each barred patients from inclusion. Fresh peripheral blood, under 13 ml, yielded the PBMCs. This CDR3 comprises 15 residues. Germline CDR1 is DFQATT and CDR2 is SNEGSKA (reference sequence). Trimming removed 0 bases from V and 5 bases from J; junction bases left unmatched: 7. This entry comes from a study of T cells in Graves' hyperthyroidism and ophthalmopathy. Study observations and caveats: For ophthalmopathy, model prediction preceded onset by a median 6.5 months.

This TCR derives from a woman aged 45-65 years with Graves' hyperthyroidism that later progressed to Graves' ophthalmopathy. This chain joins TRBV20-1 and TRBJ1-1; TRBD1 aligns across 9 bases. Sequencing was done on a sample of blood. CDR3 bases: TGCAGTGCTAGAGAACAGGGGGCGCCGCGGACTGAAGCTTTCTTT. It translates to CSAREQGAPRTEAFF.